The 15 T cell receptor beta chains listed next were all sequenced from one sample in a study of technical replicates of blood from several donors. TCRdb's copy holds only in-frame clones and misses some; the assay was immunoSEQ multiplex PCR. The sample consists of approximately 79,000 clones, about 91% of them appearing once. The sample comprised T cells isolated from PBMCs. These receptors all stem from a human donor in good health.

The chain employs TRBV12-5 and TRBJ2-1; TRBD2 is a possible D gene (5 bases). This CDR3 is built from 13 residues. Trimming took off 3 bases at V and 6 bases at J, with 9 bases between the two ends. Germline V gene sequence: CDR1 LGHNT, CDR2 FRNRAP. The CDR3 here is CASGLAEGNEQFF. The CDR3 DNA is TGTGCTAGTGGTTTAGCAGAGGGCAATGAGCAGTTCTTC.

This rearrangement joins TRBV10-3 to TRBJ2-7; TRBD1 might be the D (6 bases). Between the trimmed V and J ends, which lost 4 bases and 6 bases, there was a span of 10 bases. The germline CDR1 and CDR2 sequences are ENHRY and SYGVKD. CDR3 length: 12 amino acids. For the CDR3, the DNA is TGTGCCATCAGTGGTACAGGGTCCGAGCAGTACTTC. It yields the protein CAISGTGSEQYF.

This rearrangement joins TRBV11-3 to TRBJ2-1; 7 bases match TRBD2. CDR1 and CDR2 (germline): SGHNT, YENEEA. J was trimmed by 8 bases and V by 1 base; bases with no gene match: 5. The CDR3 sequence is 14 residues long. The CDR3 DNA follows: TGTGCCAGCAGCTTAGTAGGACTAGATGATGAGCAGTTCTTC. Translated: CASSLVGLDDEQFF.

The chain carries TRBV7-9 and TRBJ2-2; D not resolved. CDR3 length: 12 amino acids. Trimming stripped 10 bases from V and 4 bases from J, with 10 bases between. The germline V gene has CDR1 SEHNR and CDR2 FQNEAQ (reference sequence). CDR3 nucleotide sequence: TGTGCCACCCCAAGGAGCACCGGGGAGCTGTTTTTT. This translates into CATPRSTGELFF.

The chain is built from TRBV9 and TRBJ1-2; D is ambiguous. The CDR3 loop spans 14 amino acids. V lost 0 bases and J lost 7, with 13 bases in between. The V gene's germline CDR1 is SGDLS and CDR2 YYNGEE. CDR3 DNA sequence: TGTGCCAGCAGCGTAGTAGTTGAAACGCGTGGCTACACCTTC. Its protein product is CASSVVVETRGYTF.

V gene TRBV7-9 combines with J gene TRBJ2-1; 9 bases are a match to TRBD1. V shed 2 bases and J 8 bases; nucleotides not matched to a gene: 10. Germline CDR1 is SEHNR and CDR2 is FQNEAQ (reference sequence). There are 16 residues in the CDR3. The CDR3, as DNA: TGTGCCAGCAGCTTATTGGGGACAGGGTTATCCTATGAGCAGTTCTTC. It is translated as CASSLLGTGLSYEQFF.

This clone was recorded only once. The V and J genes are TRBV14 and TRBJ2-5; 13 bases are a match to TRBD2. The ends lost 2 bases at V and 4 bases at J; junction bases unmatched: 7. This CDR3 region has 17 residues. Germline V gives CDR1 SGHDN, CDR2 FVKESK. The CDR3 DNA sequence: TGTGCCAGCAGCCAAACCCTAGGACTAGCGGGAGTAGAGACCCAGTACTTC. It is translated as CASSQTLGLAGVETQYF.

Only one count was recorded for this clone. This chain links TRBV19 with TRBJ2-3, with D tentatively TRBD2 (6 bases). Germline CDR1 and CDR2: LNHDA and SQIVND (reference sequence). V lost 5 bases, J lost 11 bases, and 23 bases lay in between. The length of the CDR3 is 15 residues. The CDR3 sequence is CASSRTESPWGGQYF. CDR3 DNA: TGTGCCAGTAGTCGAACGGAATCGCCCTGGGGAGGGCAGTATTTT.

V gene TRBV7-6 combines with J gene TRBJ1-5, with 10 bases lining up with TRBD1. The V gene end was trimmed by 0 bases and the J gene end by 6 bases; junction bases not matched to a gene: 5. This CDR3 spans 16 amino acids. The germline CDR1 and CDR2 sequences are SGHVS and FNYEAQ. CDR3 DNA sequence: TGTGCCAGCAGCTTAGCCCCGGGACAGGGGTTTCAGCCCCAGCATTTT. Protein product: CASSLAPGQGFQPQHF.

The chain uses TRBV29-1 and TRBJ2-5; no reliable D call. Trimming took off 5 bases at V and 4 bases at J, with 8 bases between the two ends. Germline V gene sequence: CDR1 SQVTM, CDR2 ANQGSEA. The CDR3 is 11 residues long. The CDR3 region is CSVSLLETQYF. Written as DNA, the CDR3 is TGCAGCGTTTCCCTATTAGAGACCCAGTACTTC.

The chain joins TRBV19 to TRBJ1-5, with a tentative D call TRBD1 (5 bases). Germline CDR1 and CDR2: LNHDA and SQIVND (reference sequence). The CDR3 loop spans 13 amino acids. The V and J ends lost 5 bases and 6 bases respectively, with 11 bases between them. CDR3 amino acids: CASSSGLTQPQHF. The CDR3 coding sequence is TGTGCCAGTAGTTCGGGACTAACTCAGCCCCAGCATTTT.

The rearrangement uses TRBV28 and TRBJ2-5; D is unclear. Trimming stripped 6 bases from V and 5 bases from J, with 7 bases between. Germline assignment: CDR1 MDHEN and CDR2 SYDVKM. The CDR3 totals 11 residues. Here the CDR3 reads CASRRVETQYF. The CDR3 nucleotides read TGTGCCAGCAGACGGGTGGAGACCCAGTACTTC.

The chain employs TRBV6-1 and TRBJ2-7; TRBD2 aligns across 12 bases. The junction had 3 bases not matched to a gene; V was cut back by 3 bases and J by 6 bases. Germline-derived CDR1 and CDR2 are MNHNS and SASEGT. The CDR3 runs 14 residues. The CDR3 spells CASSEAGLAGEQYF. DNA of the CDR3: TGTGCCAGCAGTGAGGCGGGACTAGCGGGCGAGCAGTACTTC.

This clone came up once. The V gene is TRBV6-5, the J gene TRBJ2-6; TRBD1 might be the D (6 bases). Germline V gives CDR1 MNHEY, CDR2 SVGAGI. V shed 2 bases and J shed 4 bases, with 12 bases lying between them. This CDR3 comprises 16 residues. The CDR3, as DNA: TGTGCCAGCAGTTACGGAACAGGGCCGGGGGCCAACGTCCTGACTTTC. Protein product: CASSYGTGPGANVLTF.

The chain combines TRBV4-1 with TRBJ1-1, with D perhaps matching TRBD1 (5 bases). This CDR3 has 13 amino acids. The V and J ends lost 4 bases and 4 bases respectively, with 10 bases between them. Germline values: CDR1 MGHRA, CDR2 YSYEKL. CDR3 residues: CASSPDTLTEAFF. CDR3 bases: TGCGCCAGCAGCCCGGACACGCTCACTGAAGCTTTCTTT.